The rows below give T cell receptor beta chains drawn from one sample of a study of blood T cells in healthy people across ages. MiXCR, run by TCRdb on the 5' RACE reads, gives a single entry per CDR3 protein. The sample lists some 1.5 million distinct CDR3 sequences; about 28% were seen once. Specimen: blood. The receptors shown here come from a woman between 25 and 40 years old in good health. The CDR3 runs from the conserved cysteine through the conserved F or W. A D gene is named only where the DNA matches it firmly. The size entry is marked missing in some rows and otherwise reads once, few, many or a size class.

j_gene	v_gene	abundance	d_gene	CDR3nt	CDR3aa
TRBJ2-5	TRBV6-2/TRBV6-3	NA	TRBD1	TGTGCCAGCAGTTATCATCAACAGGGGGCGCTTCACGGTGAGCAGTACTTC	CASSYHQQGALHGEQYF
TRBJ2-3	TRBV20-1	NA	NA	TGCAGTGCTGAGTCCATCCTTGATAGCACAGATACGCAGTATTTT	CSAESILDSTDTQYF
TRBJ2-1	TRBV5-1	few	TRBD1	TGCGCCAGCAGCGTCGTTACGGGACAGGGTACCTCCGGTGAGCAGTTCTTC	CASSVVTGQGTSGEQFF
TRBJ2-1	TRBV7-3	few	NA	TGTGCCAGCAGCGTAAACAGGGCTAACTCCTACAATGAGCAGTTCTTC	CASSVNRANSYNEQFF
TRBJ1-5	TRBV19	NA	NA	TGTGCCAGTAGTGCTCAGAAAACCCATTCCAATCAGCCCCAGCATTTT	CASSAQKTHSNQPQHF
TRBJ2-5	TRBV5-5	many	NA	TGTGCCAGCAGCCCCCGCGCGGGCGGCAGAGGAGAGACCCAGTACTTC	CASSPRAGGRGETQYF
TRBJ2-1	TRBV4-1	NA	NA	TGCGCCAGCAGCCAAACTGGGGCGGGCAATGAGCAGTTCTTC	CASSQTGAGNEQFF
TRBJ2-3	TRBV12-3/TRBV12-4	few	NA	TGTGCCAGCAGTTTCAGGGTGGATACGCAGTATTTT	CASSFRVDTQYF
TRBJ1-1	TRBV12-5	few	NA	TGTGCTAGTGGTTTCGCTACAGGGGAAGCTTTCTTT	CASGFATGEAFF
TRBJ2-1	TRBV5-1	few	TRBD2	TGCGCCAGCAGCACGGGACTAGCGGGGGCCCGGGGGTCCAATGAGCAGTTCTTC	CASSTGLAGARGSNEQFF
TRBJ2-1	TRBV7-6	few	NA	TGTGCCAGCAGCTGGGGGCAAGGGGGAGAAAATGAGCAGTTCTTC	CASSWGQGGENEQFF
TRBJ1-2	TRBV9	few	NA	TGTGCCAGCAGCTCCGGGGTCACGGGCTACACCTTC	CASSSGVTGYTF
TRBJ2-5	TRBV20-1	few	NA	TGCAGTAGCGGCGGCCGGGAGACCCAGTACTTC	CSSGGRETQYF
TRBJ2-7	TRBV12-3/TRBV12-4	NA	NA	TGTGCCAGCAGTTCCTCCTCACGGGACAAGACCTACGAGCAGTACTTC	CASSSSSRDKTYEQYF
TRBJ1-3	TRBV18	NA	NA	TGTGCCAGCTCACCGAGCTCTGGAAACATCATATATTTT	CASSPSSGNIIYF
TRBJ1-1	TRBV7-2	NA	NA	TGTGCCAGCAGGCCTGCGGGGGGGGACACTGAAGCTTTCTTT	CASRPAGGDTEAFF
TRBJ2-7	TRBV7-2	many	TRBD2	TGTGCCAGCAGCTTCCAACCAGCGGGGGCCCCCTACGAGCAGTACTTC	CASSFQPAGAPYEQYF
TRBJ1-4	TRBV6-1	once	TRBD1	TGTGCCAGCAGTGAACCGGGACAGGGGAAAGAAAAACTGTTTTTT	CASSEPGQGKEKLFF
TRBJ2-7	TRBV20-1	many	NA	TGCAGTGCTAGAGATGACTCCCCCGGGGCCTACGAGCAGTACTTC	CSARDDSPGAYEQYF
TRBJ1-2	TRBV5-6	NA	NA	TGTGCCAGCGCCGAAAACGGGGCCGACTATGGCTACACCTTC	CASAENGADYGYTF
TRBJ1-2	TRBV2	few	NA	TGTGCCAGCAGTCAACCTCCCGGGCCCCTCCATGGCTACACCTTC	CASSQPPGPLHGYTF
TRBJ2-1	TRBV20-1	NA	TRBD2	TGCAGTGCTAGGTCCCTAGCGGGGGTCAGCGACAATGAGCAGTTCTTC	CSARSLAGVSDNEQFF
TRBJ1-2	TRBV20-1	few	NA	TGCAGTGCTAGAGGTCTCGGTAACTATGGCTACACCTTC	CSARGLGNYGYTF
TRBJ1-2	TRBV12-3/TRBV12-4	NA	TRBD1	TGTGCCAGCAGTTTCGGACAGGGGGTTCCTACTAACTATGGCTACACCTTC	CASSFGQGVPTNYGYTF
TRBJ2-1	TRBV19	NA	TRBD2	TGTGCCAATAGTACCCCTCGCGGGGGGATGTACAATGAGCAGTTCTTC	CANSTPRGGMYNEQFF
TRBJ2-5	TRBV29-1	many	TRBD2	TGCAGCGTTGAAGATCAAGCGGGGGGTCTCCAAGAGACCCAGTACTTC	CSVEDQAGGLQETQYF
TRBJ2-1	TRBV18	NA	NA	TGTGCCAGCTCGCAGGGGGGGAGGGCCTCCTACAATGAGCAGTTCTTC	CASSQGGRASYNEQFF
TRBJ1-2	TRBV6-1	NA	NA	TGTGCCAGCAGTGAAAGGGGAGGTCAGAACTATGGCTACACCTTC	CASSERGGQNYGYTF
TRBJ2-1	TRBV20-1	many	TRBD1	TGCAGTGCCAAGGACAGGGCGGTGTCCTACAATGAGCAGTTCTTC	CSAKDRAVSYNEQFF
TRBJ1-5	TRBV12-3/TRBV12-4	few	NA	TGTGCCAGCGCTAAGGTTGGCGGGTATCAGCCCCAGCATTTT	CASAKVGGYQPQHF
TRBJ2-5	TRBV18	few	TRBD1	TGTGCCAGCTCACCTGGACAGGGAGTATACGAGACCCAGTACTTC	CASSPGQGVYETQYF
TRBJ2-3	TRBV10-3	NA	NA	TGTGCCGTCCGAGATAACCCCAGGGTAGATACGCAGTATTTT	CAVRDNPRVDTQYF
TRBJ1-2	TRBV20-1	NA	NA	TGCAGTGGTCTACAGCCTTCTGGATATGGCTACACCTTC	CSGLQPSGYGYTF
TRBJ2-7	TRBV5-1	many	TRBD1	TGCGCCAGCAGCTCAACAACAGGGGTTGAGCAGTACTTC	CASSSTTGVEQYF
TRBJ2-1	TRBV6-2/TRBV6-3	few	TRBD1	TGTGCCAGCAGCTACGACAGGGGATCAGTAGGCAGAGACTACAATGAGCAGTTCTTC	CASSYDRGSVGRDYNEQFF